This T cell receptor (beta chain) stems from a study of shared clonotypes between healthy human individuals (dated by TCRdb to the early 2020s). Looking at the study overall: The cohort included three men and two women between 18 and 49 years of age. For each donor, three plates each were used for CD4 naive and CD4 memory, two plates were used for CD8 naive, and one plate was used for CD8 memory. The study deeply sequenced blood TCR repertoires of about five healthy adults to estimate repertoire size and the extent of clonotype sharing between individuals. To increase sequencing depth and limit assay-specific biases, different laboratories used diverse techniques to prepare libraries and sequence TCR repertoires. Leukapheresis yielded between about 0.94 and 8.9 billion PBMCs per donor.

Using the deep immunoSEQ assay, multiplex PCR amplified TCR CDR3 regions from genomic DNA. Genomic DNA extracted from each cell subset was distributed evenly over all wells of several immunoSEQ 96-well plates, and each plate served as one replicate. For sorted subsets, 150 to 250 ng of genomic DNA, equivalent to around 31,000 T cell genomes, went into each replicate PCR. The purified libraries were quantified using a Qubit 3.0 fluorometer, sized with a Bioanalyzer 2100, and then quantified again using the KAPA Library Quantification kit. Each immunoSEQ 96-well plate was sequenced on its own single-read 150-cycle Illumina NextSeq 550 flow cell. The authors' pipeline ran thus. The immunoSEQ output contained only junctional sequences without quality scores, so filtering could not match that applied to full-length reads. Sequences were annotated with PyIR, a Python wrapper for IgBLAST v1.9, using IMGT germline references to assign V/J genes and CDR3. Any read was removed if the V/J assignment was weak (E-value above 1e-6), the CDR3 was missing, or the read contained stop codons, out-of-frame junctions, or ambiguous translated residues. V3J clonotypes were defined as sequences sharing the same inferred V gene, J gene, and CDR3 amino acid sequence. Percentage overlap between repertoires was computed as shared unique clonotypes divided by the size of the smaller repertoire. RTK rarefaction, the Chao1 estimator, and Recon v2.1 estimates of unobserved clonotypes were used to assess repertoire richness. Generation probabilities were computed with OLGA for all TCRbeta clonotypes obtained by the gDNA method from a handful of donors. Held by TCRdb, this immuneACCESS table contains in-frame sequences only and omits some clones. Under half of the omission traces to an unresolved V gene where checked; the cause of the rest is unknown. The V and J calls and clone size come from that table; D and trimming were worked out from the DNA. The sample contains approximately 2.5 million clones, approximately 93% of them found a single time. Together, the top ten hold 0.36% of the sample.

Healthy HIV-negative adults with no recently reported acute infections or vaccinations were included as donors. Every donor was a Caucasian adult residing in Nashville, Tennessee, USA. CD4+ T cells were enriched by magnetic negative selection; naive cells were then positively selected on CD45RA, and the negative fraction formed the memory subset. After blood collection by leukapheresis, PBMCs were isolated using Ficoll-Histopaque density gradient centrifugation and then cryopreserved in the vapor phase of liquid nitrogen. Analytical flow cytometry was used to check the purity and quantity of every magnetically sorted T cell population. Each sorted fraction had its genomic DNA isolated and then quantified by UV absorbance on a Nanodrop 2000c. From the cysteine through the phenylalanine, the CDR3 covers 15 amino acids. CDR3 DNA only is kept here, 45 bases in frame from base 1. CDR1 MNHNS and CDR2 SASEGT were looked up in the germline V gene. Trimming costs V 5 bases and J 8 bases, and their ends lie 18 bases apart.

What the authors observed across the whole study: Based on pairwise subsampling, the degree of clonotype sharing among donors was expected to be affected by sequencing depth. Because the study included only a small number of donors, the genetic and exposure-history diversity represented was limited. Only blood was sampled, and tissue TCR repertoires likely differ from those in blood. Even with the large sequencing depth, rarefaction of the sorted-subset datasets indicated that sequencing was incomplete. Estimated clonotype richness was generally larger for naive than for memory subsets. Clonotypes shared by all four sorted-subset donors showed higher generation probabilities than non-shared clonotypes. Sharing across a few donors was observed for roughly 5.4% of naive CD4, over 3% of naive CD8, around 2.5% of memory CD4, and around 0.4% of memory CD8 clonotypes.

Note on this clone: Its antigen target is currently unknown. No quality values exist for individual bases; no much larger clone is one base distant.

Sequenced material: naive CD4+ T cells from PBMCs. The cell subset or site label, read with the paper, signifies: CD45RA+ positively selected. The source of this sequence is a man aged 18 to 30 in good health. Some clones in this sample may be carry-over from other donors' samples. The chain employs TRBV6-1 and TRBJ1-4; the D gene is perhaps TRBD1, on 5 matching bases. The CDR3: CASSPVTSKGEKLFF. The bases are TGTGCCAGCAGTCCAGTGACGTCTAAGGGGGAAAAACTGTTTTTT.